The present T cell receptor beta chain was sequenced within a study of cytomegalovirus exposure and HLA in healthy donors. Whole-study context: Samples from HLA-typed donors yielded some 85 million unique TCRs in an early data release.

The CDR3 is made up of 18 amino acids. The V segment lost 1 base and the J segment 6 bases; nucleotides outside the gene matches: 11. Germline V gives CDR1 MNHNS, CDR2 SASEGT. Vbeta (60) and Jbeta (13) primers were used in the PCR. The assay was immunoSEQ multiplex PCR, and TCRdb's table has in-frame clones only and misses some. The sample consists of more than 90,000 clones, around 73% of them appearing once. The rearrangement joins TRBV6-1 to TRBJ2-3, with 12 bases identical to TRBD2. This TCR was recovered from a woman between 40 and 50 years old in good health and CMV-seronegative. Sequenced: PBMCs. CDR3 residues: CASSEGLAGGVRLDTQYF. The CDR3 DNA is TGTGCCAGCAGTGAAGGGCTAGCGGGAGGGGTTCGATTGGATACGCAGTATTTT.